A selection of T cell receptor beta chains follows, all from one sample in a study of blood T cell repertoires in COVID-19. TCRdb's copy holds only in-frame clones and misses some; the assay was immunoSEQ multiplex PCR. Among under 150,000 clones listed, around 78% were seen once. Sequences were obtained from peripheral blood. These receptors were taken from a woman aged 80 or older with active or convalescent COVID-19. CDR3s include the opening cysteine and the closing phenylalanine or tryptophan. Fields, in order: J gene, D gene, V gene, clone size, CDR3 protein, CDR3 DNA. The D gene is left open where the match is weak. Part of the rows lack a size; the others show once, few, many or a class for expanded clones.

>TRBJ2-7|TRBD1|TRBV6-6|NA
CASSGTAHTVYF
TGTGCCAGCAGCGGGACAGCTCACACGGTGTACTTC
>TRBJ2-7|TRBD2|TRBV10-3|NA
CAISDRGFSGGSYEQYF
TGTGCCATCAGTGATCGGGGATTCAGCGGGGGTTCTTACGAGCAGTACTTC
>TRBJ2-1|TRBD2|TRBV3-1/TRBV3-2|NA
CASSQDISGGNFNEQFF
TGTGCCAGCAGCCAAGATATTAGCGGGGGTAATTTCAATGAGCAGTTCTTC
>TRBJ2-3|TRBD2|TRBV2|NA
CASSLGLAGTGDTQYF
TGTGCCAGCAGCCTTGGACTAGCGGGGACCGGAGATACGCAGTATTTT
>TRBJ1-2|TRBD1|TRBV7-9|NA
CASSVGQSKGYTF
TGTGCCAGCAGCGTGGGACAGTCTAAAGGCTACACCTTC
>TRBJ2-3|TRBD1|TRBV19|NA
CASSPPTGLADTQYF
TGTGCCAGTAGCCCACCGACAGGGCTCGCGGATACGCAGTATTTT
>TRBJ1-4|TRBD1|TRBV4-3|NA
CASSREGGEKLFF
TGCGCCAGCAGCCGTGAAGGGGGCGAAAAACTGTTTTTT
>TRBJ1-3|NA|TRBV6-5|NA
CASSYSRGSGNTIYF
TGTGCCAGCAGTTACTCCCGGGGATCTGGAAACACCATATATTTT
>TRBJ1-1|NA|TRBV5-1|NA
CASSFPQAGTEAFF
TGCGCCAGCAGCTTTCCGCAGGCTGGCACTGAAGCTTTCTTT
>TRBJ2-2|TRBD2|TRBV2|NA
CASSESGLAGLSNTGELFF
TGTGCCAGCAGTGAAAGTGGACTAGCGGGACTATCGAACACCGGGGAGCTGTTTTTT
>TRBJ2-2|TRBD2|TRBV4-1|NA
CASSRVRRGNGGGELFF
TGCGCCAGCAGCCGGGTTCGGCGGGGGAACGGAGGCGGGGAGCTGTTTTTT
>TRBJ2-5|TRBD2|TRBV5-4|NA
CASSQLAGGPQETQYF
TGTGCCAGCAGCCAACTAGCGGGGGGGCCCCAAGAGACCCAGTACTTC
>TRBJ2-1|NA|TRBV11-2|NA
CASSRLRSSSYNEQFF
TGTGCCAGCAGCCGTCTACGGTCGAGCTCCTACAATGAGCAGTTCTTC
>TRBJ2-6|NA|TRBV4-1|NA
CASSLVSSGANVLTF
TGCGCCAGCAGCCTGGTCAGTTCTGGGGCCAACGTCCTGACTTTC
>TRBJ1-2|NA|TRBV7-9|NA
CASSIGSWMRGYGYTF
TGTGCCAGCAGCATAGGATCTTGGATGCGGGGCTATGGCTACACCTTC
>TRBJ2-7|NA|TRBV6-6|few
CASRPQSPSTYEQYF
TGTGCCAGCAGACCACAGTCACCCTCAACCTACGAGCAGTACTTC
>TRBJ2-7|NA|TRBV4-2|NA
CASSQDPRGGYEQYF
TGTGCCAGCAGCCAAGATCCCAGGGGCGGGTACGAGCAGTACTTC